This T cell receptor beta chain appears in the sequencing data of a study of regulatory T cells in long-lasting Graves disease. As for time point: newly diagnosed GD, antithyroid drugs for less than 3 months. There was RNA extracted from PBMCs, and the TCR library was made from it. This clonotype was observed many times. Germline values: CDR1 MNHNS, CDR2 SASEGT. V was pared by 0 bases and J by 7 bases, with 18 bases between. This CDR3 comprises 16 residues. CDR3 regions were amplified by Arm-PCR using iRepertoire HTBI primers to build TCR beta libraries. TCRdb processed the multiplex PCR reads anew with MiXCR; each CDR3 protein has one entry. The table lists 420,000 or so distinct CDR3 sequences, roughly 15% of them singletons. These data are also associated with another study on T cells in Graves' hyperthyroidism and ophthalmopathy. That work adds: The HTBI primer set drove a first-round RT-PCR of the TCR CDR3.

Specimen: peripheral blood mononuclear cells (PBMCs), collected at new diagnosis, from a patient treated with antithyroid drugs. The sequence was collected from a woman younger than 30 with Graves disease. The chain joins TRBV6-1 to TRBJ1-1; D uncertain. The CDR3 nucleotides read TGTGCCAGCAGTGAAGCAACGGGCAGAGTCCCCCTTGAAGCTTTCTTT. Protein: CASSEATGRVPLEAFF.